This T cell receptor (beta chain) appears in the sequencing data of a study of blood T cell repertoires in COVID-19. Turning to the study itself: T cells, B-cell-depleted T cells, or PBMCs supplied cDNA or gDNA.

Original analysis: Quantification of nucleated cells was approximated via reference gene primer amplification. Clones were read by immunoSEQ multiplex PCR, and TCRdb kept only the in-frame ones, dropping some. That table gives V, J and clone size, and the DNA gave D and trimming. The sample gives 4,000 or so clones, over 80% of which show up once; approximately 7.1% is in the top ten. Germline assignment: CDR1 SEHNR and CDR2 FQNEAQ (reference sequence). V was cut by 1 base and J by 5 bases, with 5 bases left in between. CDR3 length: 13 residues. Sequences were obtained from peripheral blood. The V gene is TRBV7-9, the J gene TRBJ1-4; D ambiguous. The receptor's source is a man between 50 and 59 years old with active COVID-19. CDR3 nucleotides: TGTGCCAGCAGCTTAGGACTCAATGAAAAACTGTTTTTT. As protein: CASSLGLNEKLFF.